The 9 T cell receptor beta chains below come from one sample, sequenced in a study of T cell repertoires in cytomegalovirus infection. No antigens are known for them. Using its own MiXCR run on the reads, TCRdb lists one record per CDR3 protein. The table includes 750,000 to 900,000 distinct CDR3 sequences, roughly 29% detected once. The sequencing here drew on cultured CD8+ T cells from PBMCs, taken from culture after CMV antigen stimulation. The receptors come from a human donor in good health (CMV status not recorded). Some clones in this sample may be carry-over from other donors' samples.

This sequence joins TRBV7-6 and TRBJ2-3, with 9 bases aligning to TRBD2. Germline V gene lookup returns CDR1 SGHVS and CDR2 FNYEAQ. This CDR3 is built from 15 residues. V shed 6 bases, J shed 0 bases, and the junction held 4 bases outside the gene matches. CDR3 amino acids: CASRPGLASTDTQYF. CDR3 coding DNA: TGTGCCAGCAGACCTGGACTAGCGAGCACAGATACGCAGTATTTT.

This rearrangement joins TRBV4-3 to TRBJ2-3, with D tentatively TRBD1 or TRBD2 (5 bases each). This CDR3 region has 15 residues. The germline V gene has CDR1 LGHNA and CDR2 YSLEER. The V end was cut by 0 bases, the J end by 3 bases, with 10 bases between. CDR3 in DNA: TGCGCCAGCAGCCAAGATTTGGGGGTAACAGATACGCAGTATTTT. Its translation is CASSQDLGVTDTQYF.

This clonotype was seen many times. CDR3 DNA: TGTGCCAGCAGCCACCCGTATCCGGGACAGGGGGTTTCTAGCACAGATACGCAGTATTTT. It codes for CASSHPYPGQGVSSTDTQYF. This rearrangement joins TRBV7-2 to TRBJ2-3, with TRBD1 matching over 11 bases. Germline V CDR1 and CDR2: SGHTA, FQGNSA. The CDR3 is 20 amino acids. V was pared by 5 bases and J by 0 bases, with 16 bases of the junction left unmatched.

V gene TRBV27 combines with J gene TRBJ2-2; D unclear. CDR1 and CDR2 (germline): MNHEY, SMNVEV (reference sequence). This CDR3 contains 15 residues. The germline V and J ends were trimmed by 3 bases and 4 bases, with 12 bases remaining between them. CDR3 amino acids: CASSFATFFTGELFF. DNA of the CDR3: TGTGCCAGCAGTTTTGCGACTTTCTTCACCGGGGAGCTGTTTTTT.

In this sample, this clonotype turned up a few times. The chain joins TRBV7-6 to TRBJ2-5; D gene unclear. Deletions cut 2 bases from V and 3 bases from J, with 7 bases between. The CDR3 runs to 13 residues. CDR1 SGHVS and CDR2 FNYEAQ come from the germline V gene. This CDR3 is CASSLLAEETQYF. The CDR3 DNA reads TGTGCCAGCAGCTTACTGGCCGAAGAGACCCAGTACTTC.

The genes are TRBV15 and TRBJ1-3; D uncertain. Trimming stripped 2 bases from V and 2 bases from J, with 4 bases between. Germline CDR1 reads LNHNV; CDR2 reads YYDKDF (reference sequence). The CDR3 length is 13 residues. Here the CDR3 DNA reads TGTGCCACCAGCAGAAGGGCTGGAAACACCATATATTTT. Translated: CATSRRAGNTIYF.

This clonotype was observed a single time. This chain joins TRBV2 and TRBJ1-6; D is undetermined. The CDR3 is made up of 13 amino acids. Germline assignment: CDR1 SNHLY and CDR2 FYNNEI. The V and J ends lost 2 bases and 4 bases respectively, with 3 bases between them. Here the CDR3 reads CASSELYNSPLHF. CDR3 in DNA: TGTGCCAGCAGTGAACTATATAATTCACCCCTCCACTTT.

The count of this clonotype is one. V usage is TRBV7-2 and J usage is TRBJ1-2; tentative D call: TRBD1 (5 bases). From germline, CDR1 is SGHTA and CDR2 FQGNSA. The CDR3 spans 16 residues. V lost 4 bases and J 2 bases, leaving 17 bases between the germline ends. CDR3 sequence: CASSSSPRVPNYGYTF. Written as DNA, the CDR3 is TGTGCCAGCAGCTCGAGCCCCAGGGTTCCCAACTATGGCTACACCTTC. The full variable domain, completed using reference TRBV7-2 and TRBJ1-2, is GAGVSQSPSNKVTEKGKDVELRCDPISGHTALYWYRQSLGQGLEFLIYFQGNSAPDKSGLPSDRFSAERTGGSVSTLTIQRTQQEDSAVYLCASSSSPRVPNYGYTFGSGTRLTVV.

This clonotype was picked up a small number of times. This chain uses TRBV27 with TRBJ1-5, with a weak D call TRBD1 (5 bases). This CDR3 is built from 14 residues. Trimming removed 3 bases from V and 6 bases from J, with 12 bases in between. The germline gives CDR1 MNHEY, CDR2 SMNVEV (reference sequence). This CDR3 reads CASSFVGLAQPQHF. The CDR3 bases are TGTGCCAGCAGTTTCGTGGGGCTTGCTCAGCCCCAGCATTTT.